The rows below give T cell receptor beta chains drawn from one sample of a study of cytomegalovirus exposure and HLA in healthy donors. Clones were sequenced by immunoSEQ multiplex PCR, and TCRdb holds only the in-frame ones, with some missing. The sample shows a few hundred thousand clones, 70% to 90% of them seen only once. The sample taken for sequencing was PBMCs. These receptor sequences come from a woman under 30 in good health and CMV-seronegative. CDR3s include the opening cysteine and the closing phenylalanine or tryptophan. A D gene is named only where the DNA matches it firmly. Some rows have no size entry. The others give once, few or many, or a class for an expanded clone.

D: NA
size: few
V: TRBV9
J: TRBJ2-5
length: 15
CDR3: CASSFLGTPQETQYF
DNA: TGTGCCAGCAGTTTCCTCGGGACTCCTCAAGAGACCCAGTACTTC

D: NA
size: NA
V: TRBV6-1
J: TRBJ1-2
length: 11
CDR3: CAIREGYGYTF
DNA: TGTGCCATACGGGAGGGCTATGGCTACACCTTC

D: NA
size: NA
V: TRBV19
J: TRBJ1-1
length: 13
CDR3: CASSINQLTEAFF
DNA: TGTGCCAGTAGTATAAATCAACTTACTGAAGCTTTCTTT

D: NA
size: few
V: TRBV5-8
J: TRBJ2-7
length: 12
CDR3: CASSSVSYEQYF
DNA: TGTGCCAGCAGCTCAGTCTCATACGAGCAGTACTTC

D: TRBD1
size: NA
V: TRBV6-6
J: TRBJ2-3
length: 14
CDR3: CASIDRDLTDTQYF
DNA: TGTGCCAGCATCGACAGGGACCTCACAGATACGCAGTATTTT

D: NA
size: NA
V: TRBV6-6
J: TRBJ1-5
length: 13
CDR3: CASGQWGNQPQHF
DNA: TGTGCCAGCGGGCAGTGGGGCAATCAGCCCCAGCATTTT

D: NA
size: NA
V: TRBV25-1
J: TRBJ2-3
length: 10
CDR3: CASIGDTQYF
DNA: TGTGCCAGCATCGGAGATACGCAGTATTTT

D: NA
size: NA
V: TRBV6-5
J: TRBJ1-4
length: 15
CDR3: CASSYVGKGDEKLFF
DNA: TGTGCCAGCAGTTATGTGGGCAAGGGGGATGAAAAACTGTTTTTT

D: NA
size: NA
V: TRBV5-6
J: TRBJ2-1
length: 15
CDR3: CASSRVPGSYNEQFF
DNA: TGTGCCAGCAGCCGAGTTCCAGGCTCCTACAATGAGCAGTTCTTC

D: NA
size: NA
V: TRBV6-6
J: TRBJ1-2
length: 14
CDR3: CASSSLGTIYGYTF
DNA: TGTGCCAGCAGTTCCCTAGGGACTATCTATGGCTACACCTTC

D: NA
size: NA
V: TRBV6-1
J: TRBJ1-2
length: 14
CDR3: CASSETGLNYGYTF
DNA: TGTGCCAGCAGTGAAACGGGATTGAACTATGGCTACACCTTC

D: TRBD1
size: NA
V: TRBV5-4
J: TRBJ1-2
length: 15
CDR3: CASSRGQESHYGYTF
DNA: TGTGCCAGCAGCCGCGGACAGGAGTCACACTATGGCTACACCTTC

D: TRBD1
size: NA
V: TRBV14
J: TRBJ1-1
length: 15
CDR3: CASSAWTGGNTEAFF
DNA: TGTGCCAGCAGCGCCTGGACAGGGGGCAACACTGAAGCTTTCTTT

D: NA
size: NA
V: TRBV15
J: TRBJ2-7
length: 14
CDR3: CATSRDLAVYEQYF
DNA: TGTGCCACCAGCAGAGATCTGGCGGTCTACGAGCAGTACTTC

D: NA
size: NA
V: TRBV18
J: TRBJ1-1
length: 12
CDR3: CASSPLRSGAFF
DNA: TGTGCCAGCTCACCACTCCGGTCCGGAGCTTTCTTT

D: NA
size: NA
V: TRBV7-9
J: TRBJ1-2
length: 14
CDR3: CASSSGRDNYGYTF
DNA: TGTGCCAGCAGCTCCGGACGGGATAACTATGGCTACACCTTC

D: TRBD1
size: NA
V: TRBV12-5
J: TRBJ2-2
length: 15
CDR3: CASGSDRGDTGELFF
DNA: TGTGCTAGTGGTTCAGACAGGGGAGACACCGGGGAGCTGTTTTTT

D: TRBD2
size: NA
V: TRBV2
J: TRBJ2-5
length: 13
CDR3: CASSRTSSKTQYF
DNA: TGTGCCAGCAGTAGGACTAGCAGCAAGACCCAGTACTTC

D: NA
size: NA
V: TRBV30
J: TRBJ1-1
length: 12
CDR3: CAWSRLNTEAFF
DNA: TGTGCCTGGAGTCGTCTGAACACTGAAGCTTTCTTT

D: NA
size: NA
V: TRBV19
J: TRBJ1-1
length: 13
CDR3: CASSVPGGVEAFF
DNA: TGTGCCAGTAGTGTCCCGGGGGGGGTTGAAGCTTTCTTT

D: TRBD2
size: once
V: TRBV7-6
J: TRBJ2-3
length: 17
CDR3: CASSLAGGGAGTDTQYF
DNA: TGTGCCAGCAGCTTAGCCGGCGGGGGGGCCGGCACAGATACGCAGTATTTT

D: NA
size: NA
V: TRBV18
J: TRBJ1-3
length: 17
CDR3: CASSPLGSNRAGNTIYF
DNA: TGTGCCAGCTCACCGTTGGGTTCGAACAGGGCTGGAAACACCATATATTTT

D: TRBD2
size: once
V: TRBV6-1
J: TRBJ2-1
length: 15
CDR3: CASTPGLASYNEQFF
DNA: TGTGCCAGCACCCCGGGACTAGCGTCCTACAATGAGCAGTTCTTC

D: NA
size: NA
V: TRBV27
J: TRBJ1-2
length: 17
CDR3: CASTSGFGEVLLDGYTF
DNA: TGTGCCAGCACATCCGGATTCGGGGAGGTTCTATTAGATGGCTACACCTTC

D: TRBD1
size: NA
V: TRBV9
J: TRBJ1-4
length: 15
CDR3: CASSEDRETNEKLFF
DNA: TGTGCCAGCAGCGAGGACAGGGAGACTAATGAAAAACTGTTTTTT

D: NA
size: NA
V: TRBV5-1
J: TRBJ2-2
length: 15
CDR3: CASSFLTGGTGELFF
DNA: TGCGCCAGCAGCTTCTTAACAGGCGGCACCGGGGAGCTGTTTTTT

D: NA
size: once
V: TRBV5-4
J: TRBJ1-1
length: 13
CDR3: CASSLGQYTEAFF
DNA: TGTGCCAGCAGCTTAGGACAGTACACTGAAGCTTTCTTT

D: NA
size: NA
V: TRBV13
J: TRBJ2-1
length: 14
CDR3: CASSLGRGHFEQFF
DNA: TGTGCCAGCAGCTTAGGCAGGGGCCATTTTGAGCAGTTCTTC

D: TRBD1
size: NA
V: TRBV5-1
J: TRBJ1-1
length: 19
CDR3: CASSSTLTGTGGSNTEAFF
DNA: TGCGCCAGCAGCTCGACTCTAACCGGGACAGGGGGATCGAACACTGAAGCTTTCTTT

D: NA
size: NA
V: TRBV9
J: TRBJ1-6
length: 15
CDR3: CASSPGGSYNSPLHF
DNA: TGTGCCAGCAGCCCCGGGGGCTCCTATAATTCACCCCTCCACTTT

D: TRBD1
size: NA
V: TRBV7-9
J: TRBJ1-2
length: 12
CDR3: CSSSSGQDGYTF
DNA: TGTTCCAGCAGCTCGGGACAGGATGGCTACACCTTC

D: NA
size: NA
V: TRBV6-6
J: TRBJ2-7
length: 11
CDR3: CASSSGNEQYF
DNA: TGTGCCAGCAGTTCCGGGAACGAGCAGTACTTC

D: TRBD1
size: NA
V: TRBV29-1
J: TRBJ1-2
length: 12
CDR3: CSVVGTDYGYTF
DNA: TGCAGCGTTGTAGGGACAGACTATGGCTACACCTTC

D: NA
size: NA
V: TRBV9
J: TRBJ1-1
length: 13
CDR3: CASSVVSNTEAFF
DNA: TGTGCCAGCAGCGTAGTTTCAAACACTGAAGCTTTCTTT

D: NA
size: NA
V: TRBV5-5
J: TRBJ1-3
length: 17
CDR3: CASSLWLQPNSGNTIYF
DNA: TGTGCCAGCAGCTTGTGGTTACAGCCCAACTCTGGAAACACCATATATTTT

D: TRBD2
size: NA
V: TRBV6-1
J: TRBJ2-7
length: 14
CDR3: CASMIAGGTYEQYF
DNA: TGTGCCAGTATGATAGCGGGGGGGACCTACGAGCAGTACTTC

D: TRBD2
size: NA
V: TRBV7-7
J: TRBJ2-5
length: 16
CDR3: CASSPGGGLFRETQYF
DNA: TGTGCCAGCAGCCCTGGCGGGGGGCTCTTTCGAGAGACCCAGTACTTC

D: TRBD2
size: NA
V: TRBV7-8
J: TRBJ2-7
length: 13
CDR3: CASSFGGRWEQYF
DNA: TGTGCCAGCAGCTTCGGCGGGAGGTGGGAGCAGTACTTC

D: TRBD1
size: NA
V: TRBV7-9
J: TRBJ2-7
length: 14
CDR3: CASSTRDRGDEQYF
DNA: TGTGCCAGCAGCACCCGGGACAGGGGTGACGAGCAGTACTTC

D: TRBD1
size: NA
V: TRBV5-6
J: TRBJ1-1
length: 15
CDR3: CASSPGQGWRTEAFF
DNA: TGTGCCAGCAGCCCCGGACAGGGGTGGAGGACTGAAGCTTTCTTT

D: NA
size: NA
V: TRBV7-2
J: TRBJ2-3
length: 14
CDR3: CASSLGYLADTQYF
DNA: TGTGCCAGCAGCTTAGGCTATTTAGCGGATACGCAGTATTTT

D: NA
size: NA
V: TRBV2
J: TRBJ1-4
length: 15
CDR3: CASSARLATNEKLFF
DNA: TGTGCCAGCAGTGCTAGACTTGCAACTAATGAAAAACTGTTTTTT

D: TRBD2
size: NA
V: TRBV10-3
J: TRBJ2-3
length: 16
CDR3: CAISGLAGGITDTQYF
DNA: TGTGCCATCAGTGGACTAGCGGGGGGGATCACAGATACGCAGTATTTT

D: NA
size: once
V: TRBV9
J: TRBJ2-1
length: 15
CDR3: CASSETTTAYNEQFF
DNA: TGTGCCAGCAGCGAGACTACCACTGCCTACAATGAGCAGTTCTTC

D: NA
size: NA
V: TRBV4-1
J: TRBJ1-2
length: 14
CDR3: CASSLTVLGGGYTF
DNA: TGCGCCAGCAGCCTTACAGTGTTAGGGGGTGGCTACACCTTC

D: NA
size: few
V: TRBV6-1
J: TRBJ2-7
length: 15
CDR3: CASSEQGDDSYEQYF
DNA: TGTGCCAGCAGTGAGCAGGGTGATGATTCCTACGAGCAGTACTTC

D: NA
size: NA
V: TRBV30
J: TRBJ2-1
length: 12
CDR3: CAWTASASEQFF
DNA: TGTGCCTGGACGGCGAGCGCATCTGAGCAGTTCTTC

D: NA
size: NA
V: TRBV9
J: TRBJ2-2
length: 15
CDR3: CASSANLEGTGELFF
DNA: TGTGCCAGCAGCGCCAACCTCGAGGGAACCGGGGAGCTGTTTTTT

D: NA
size: NA
V: TRBV6-5
J: TRBJ2-7
length: 14
CDR3: CASSSSPSSAAQYF
DNA: TGTGCCAGCAGTTCCTCACCTTCTAGCGCAGCGCAGTACTTC

D: NA
size: once
V: TRBV25-1
J: TRBJ1-1
length: 11
CDR3: CAFWGGTEAFF
DNA: TGTGCCTTCTGGGGGGGTACTGAAGCTTTCTTT

D: NA
size: NA
V: TRBV7-9
J: TRBJ1-6
length: 15
CDR3: CSSSVPRDMGSPLHF
DNA: TGTTCCAGCAGCGTACCCCGGGACATGGGTTCACCCCTCCACTTT

D: NA
size: NA
V: TRBV11-2
J: TRBJ1-4
length: 14
CDR3: CASSLRRANEKLFF
DNA: TGTGCCAGCAGCTTAAGGCGGGCTAATGAAAAACTGTTTTTT

D: NA
size: NA
V: TRBV29-1
J: TRBJ1-4
length: 15
CDR3: CSVEDPRKVSEKLFF
DNA: TGCAGCGTTGAAGATCCCAGGAAAGTCAGTGAAAAACTGTTTTTT

D: TRBD1
size: few
V: TRBV9
J: TRBJ2-7
length: 13
CDR3: CASSRDRGVEQYF
DNA: TGTGCCAGCAGCCGGGACAGGGGGGTCGAGCAGTACTTC

D: TRBD2
size: NA
V: TRBV6-5
J: TRBJ2-1
length: 15
CDR3: CASGGSGGAFNEQFF
DNA: TGTGCCAGCGGCGGGAGCGGGGGGGCCTTCAATGAGCAGTTCTTC

D: NA
size: NA
V: TRBV6-1
J: TRBJ1-2
length: 14
CDR3: CASSESNMAGGYTF
DNA: TGTGCCAGCAGTGAAAGCAACATGGCGGGCGGCTACACCTTC

D: NA
size: NA
V: TRBV15
J: TRBJ2-7
length: 17
CDR3: CATSRALRKAAHYEQYF
DNA: TGTGCCACCAGCAGAGCACTGAGGAAGGCAGCCCACTACGAGCAGTACTTC

D: TRBD1
size: NA
V: TRBV2
J: TRBJ1-1
length: 13
CDR3: CASRDRVYVGAFF
DNA: TGTGCCAGCAGGGACAGGGTCTACGTGGGGGCTTTCTTT

D: TRBD2
size: NA
V: TRBV9
J: TRBJ2-1
length: 18
CDR3: CASSPSGRSTSSYNEQFF
DNA: TGTGCCAGCAGCCCCAGCGGGAGGTCTACCTCATCCTACAATGAGCAGTTCTTC